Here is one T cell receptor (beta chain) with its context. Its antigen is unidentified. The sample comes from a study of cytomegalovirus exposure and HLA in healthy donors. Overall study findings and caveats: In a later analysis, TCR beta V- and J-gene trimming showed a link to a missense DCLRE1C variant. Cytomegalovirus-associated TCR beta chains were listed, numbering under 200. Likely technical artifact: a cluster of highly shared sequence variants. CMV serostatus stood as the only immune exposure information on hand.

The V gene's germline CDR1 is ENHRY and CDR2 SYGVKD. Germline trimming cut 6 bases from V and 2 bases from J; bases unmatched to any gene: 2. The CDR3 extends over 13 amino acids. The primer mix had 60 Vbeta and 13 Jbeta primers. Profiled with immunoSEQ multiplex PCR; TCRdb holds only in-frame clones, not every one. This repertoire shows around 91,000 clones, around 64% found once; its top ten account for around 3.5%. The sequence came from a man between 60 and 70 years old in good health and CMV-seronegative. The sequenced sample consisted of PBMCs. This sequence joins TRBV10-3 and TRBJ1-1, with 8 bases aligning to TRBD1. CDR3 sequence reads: CAISGQGNTEAFF. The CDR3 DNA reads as TGTGCCATCAGCGGACAGGGCAACACTGAAGCTTTCTTT.